This T cell receptor (beta chain) was sequenced during a study of shared clonotypes between healthy human individuals. About this clone itself: Its antigen is currently unknown.

Everyone who donated was a Caucasian adult who lived in Nashville, Tennessee. This CDR3 is built from 13 residues. Trimming shortened V by 3 bases and J by 4 bases, and 7 bases separated the two germline ends. CDR1 is SGDLS and CDR2 is YYNGEE in the germline V gene. Broader study findings: Clonotypes not shared had lower generation probabilities than those common to all four donors.

Data came from immunoSEQ multiplex PCR; TCRdb stores just in-frame clones and leaves some out. Altogether over a million clones are present, approximately 80% being singletons, with the ten largest covering roughly 0.55%. The sample taken for sequencing was memory CD4+ T cells from PBMCs. Subset of the sample: CD45RA-negative fraction. The gene calls are TRBV9 and TRBJ2-2, with unresolved D. This sequence originates from a man younger than 35 in good health. Some clones in this sample may be carry-over from other donors' samples. The CDR3 protein is CASSGISTGELFF. CDR3 bases: TGTGCCAGCAGCGGAATTAGCACCGGGGAGCTGTTTTTT.